This T cell receptor beta chain came from a study of T-cell reconstitution after alpha-beta-depleted transplantation in children. The sample holds many counts of this clonotype. Unique molecular identifiers were built into the TCRbeta library. TCRdb analysed the PCR reads with MiXCR anew, one entry per CDR3 protein. The sample includes fewer than 700,000 distinct CDR3 sequences, about an eighth of them seen just once. CDR1 and CDR2 from the germline V gene are MNHEY and SMNVEV (reference sequence). The ends were cut back, 5 bases at V and 1 base at J, with 12 bases in the middle. The length of the CDR3 is 14 residues.

Source: PBMCs, mostly from graft donor cells, taken 360 days after TCRalphabeta/CD19-depleted stem cell transplant. The receptor comes from a male patient between 10 and 17 years old who had a stem cell transplant for acute myeloid leukemia, so the T cells may come from the graft donor. The chain combines TRBV27 with TRBJ2-7, with D maybe TRBD2 (5 bases). The CDR3 is CASSIPSPSYEQYF. CDR3 DNA: TGTGCCAGCAGTATACCTAGCCCTTCCTACGAGCAGTACTTC.